This T cell receptor beta chain comes out of a study of T cell responses to AZD1222 COVID-19 vaccine. General study results and limits: Samples come after the peak T cell response, not at day 14.

Comments on this clone: Its antigen is not identified.

The assay was immunoSEQ multiplex PCR, and TCRdb's table has in-frame clones only and misses some. The table has more than 80,000 clones, 70% to 90% seen once; the top ten hold roughly 12%. The length of the CDR3 is 13 residues. Trimming removed 4 bases from V and 10 bases from J, with 15 bases in between. From germline, CDR1 is SGDLS and CDR2 YYNGEE. The chain links TRBV9 to TRBJ2-1, with D possibly matching TRBD1 (5 bases). This TCR came from an adult who received the AZD1222 COVID-19 vaccine. The starting material was peripheral blood, obtained 28 days after the second AZD1222 dose. CDR3 region: CASSRKGVGEQFF. CDR3 bases: TGTGCCAGCAGCCGAAAAGGGGTGGGAGAGCAGTTCTTC.